Following are 10 T cell receptor beta chains from one sample sequenced in a study of monozygotic twins with inflammatory bowel disease. One entry per CDR3 protein, without DNA, is what TCRdb gives after re-calling the 5' RACE reads. This sample's clone table lists approximately 100,000 distinct CDR3 sequences. The specimen was blood. The receptors originated from a human donor with ulcerative colitis or Crohn's disease, or a healthy co-twin of an affected twin (not recorded which).

This sequence joins TRBV5-6 and TRBJ1-2; TCRdb picks TRBD1, but there is no DNA to check that call. The CDR3 is 14 amino acids. Looked up from germline, CDR1 is SGHDT and CDR2 is YYEEEE. This CDR3 reads CASRLGQSVGGYTF.

This chain uses TRBV6-5 with TRBJ2-3; TCRdb's D call of TRBD1 is untestable without DNA. Germline V gene sequence: CDR1 MNHEY, CDR2 SVGAGI. CDR3 length: 14 amino acids. CDR3 amino acids: CASSYSGSGHTQYF.

V is TRBV14 and J is TRBJ1-1; TCRdb designates TRBD1, a call that cannot be tested without DNA. CDR3 size: 14 residues. From germline, CDR1 is SGHDN and CDR2 FVKESK. The CDR3 is CASSSTAFYTEAFF.

The chain uses TRBV10-3 and TRBJ2-7; TCRdb names TRBD1, which stays unverified in the absence of DNA. The CDR3 runs to 12 residues. The V gene's germline CDR1 is ENHRY and CDR2 SYGVKD. This CDR3 is CAIGTGNYEQYF.

The chain is built from TRBV5-1 and TRBJ2-6. This CDR3 has 15 amino acids. From germline, CDR1 is SGHRS and CDR2 YFSETQ. This chain's CDR3 is CASSHEGSGANVLTF.

The V call is TRBV15, the J call TRBJ2-2; the D call from TCRdb, TRBD1, cannot be confirmed without DNA. Germline V lookup: CDR1 LNHNV, CDR2 YYDKDF (reference sequence). This CDR3 comprises 13 residues. This CDR3 reads CATSSRGNGELFF. Drawing the rest from reference TRBV15 and TRBJ2-2, the complete variable domain is DAMVIQNPRYQVTQFGKPVTLSCSQTLNHNVMYWYQQKSSQAPKLLFHYYDKDFNNEADTPDNFQSRRPNTSFCFLDIRSPGLGDTAMYLCATSSRGNGELFFGEGSRLTVL.

The chain combines TRBV12-3 or TRBV12-4 with TRBJ1-5; TCRdb selects TRBD1, and the lack of DNA leaves this call unchecked. This CDR3 spans 16 amino acids. CDR3 region: CASRPGGNRSNQPQHF.

The genes are TRBV5-4 and TRBJ2-7; TCRdb calls TRBD2, which cannot be checked without DNA. Germline loops: CDR1 SGHNT, CDR2 YYREEE (reference sequence). This CDR3 has 12 amino acids. The CDR3 here is CASSPAGREQYF. Combining the CDR3 with reference TRBV5-4 and TRBJ2-7 gives the whole variable domain ETGVTQSPTHLIKTRGQQVTLRCSSQSGHNTVSWYQQALGQGPQFIFQYYREEENGRGNFPPRFSGLQFPNYSSELNVNALELDDSALYLCASSPAGREQYFGPGTRLTVT.

CDR3 residues: CAISEGRRFSYEQYF. The chain employs TRBV10-3 and TRBJ2-7; TCRdb lists TRBD1, though no DNA is available to test this call. Germline-derived CDR1 and CDR2 are ENHRY and SYGVKD. This CDR3 is built from 15 residues.

The J gene is TRBJ2-7, the V gene TRBV12-3 or TRBV12-4; absent DNA, TCRdb's TRBD1 call cannot be checked. The CDR3 sequence is 12 residues long. The CDR3 loop reads CASSPGEWEQYF.